The subject of this entry is one TCR beta chain. Its antigen remains unidentified. TCR beta cDNA was prepared out of around 460 ng total RNA by means of a constant-region primer. Libraries of TCR beta came from three nested multiplex PCR rounds with slightly modified ARM-PCR. TRBV1-TRBV30 forward primers paired with a C-beta reverse primer were used in the first two PCR rounds, which ran approximately 10 cycles each. TCRdb re-analysed the multiplex PCR reads in MiXCR, keeping a single row per CDR3 protein. Of 75,000 or so distinct CDR3 sequences in the sample, about 72% were seen once. Looked up from germline, CDR1 is MNHNS and CDR2 is SASEGT. The V end was cut by 5 bases, the J end by 2 bases, with 13 bases between. The CDR3 contains 14 residues. These data are taken from a study of tumor-infiltrating lymphocytes in primary liver carcinoma. Study in general: These patients were men and women whose ages were 30 to 69 years. Study-wide results and limits: Detection in all five tumor regions applied to only about 7-25% of top clones. Tumor region pairs overlapped more than did tumor-adjacent and tumor-blood pairs.

Taking roughly 18-32 mg of unsorted bulk tissue, the authors co-extracted RNA and DNA. There were only treatment-naive patients, all with chronic HBV infection. The TCR originated in a man aged 40-55 years with primary liver carcinoma and hepatitis B virus infection. This rearrangement joins TRBV6-1 to TRBJ2-7; D possibly corresponds to TRBD1 (6 bases). The material sequenced was liver tumor tissue from sampling region 4. Subset noted: tumor region T4, right-lateral pole. In DNA form, the CDR3 reads TGTGCCAGCAGTCCCGATACAGGGCCCTACGAGCAGTACTTC. Protein: CASSPDTGPYEQYF.